This TCR beta chain was documented in a study of radiotherapy plus CTLA-4 blockade in lung cancer. Study-wide results and limits: Subsequent to radiotherapy plus ipilimumab, tumor-derived TCR clones underwent expansion in blood.

This clone has more than one count but fewer than ten. Its specificity is unknown. Germline loops: CDR1 MDHEN, CDR2 SYDVKM. The CDR3 is made up of 12 amino acids. The V end lost 7 bases, the J end lost 2 bases, and 9 bases lay between the germline ends. The protocol was immunoSEQ multiplex PCR, while the TCRdb copy is restricted to in-frame clones and leaves out a portion. The table has about 49,000 clones, roughly four fifths seen once; the top ten hold roughly 3.5%. The V and J genes are TRBV28 and TRBJ2-7, with no clear D. The TCR sequence derives from a human donor with non-small cell lung cancer who had a complete response to radiotherapy plus ipilimumab. This sample comprised peripheral blood, obtained from a patient treated with radiotherapy plus ipilimumab. The CDR3: CASTQATYEQYF. The CDR3 DNA reads as TGTGCCAGCACCCAGGCCACCTACGAGCAGTACTTC.